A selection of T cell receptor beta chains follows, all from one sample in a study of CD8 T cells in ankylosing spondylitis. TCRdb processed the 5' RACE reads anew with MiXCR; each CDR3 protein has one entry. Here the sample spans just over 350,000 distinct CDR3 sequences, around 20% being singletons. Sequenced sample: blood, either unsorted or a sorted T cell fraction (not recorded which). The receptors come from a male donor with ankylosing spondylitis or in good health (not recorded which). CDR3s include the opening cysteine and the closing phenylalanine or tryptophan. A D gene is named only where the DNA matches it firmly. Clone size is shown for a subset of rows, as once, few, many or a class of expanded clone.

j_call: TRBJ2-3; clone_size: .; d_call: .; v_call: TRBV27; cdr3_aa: CASSFPGIPDTQYF; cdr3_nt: TGTGCCAGCAGTTTCCCGGGAATCCCAGATACGCAGTATTTT
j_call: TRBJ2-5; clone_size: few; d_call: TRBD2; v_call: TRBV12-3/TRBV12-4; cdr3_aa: CASSLIAGGPETQYF; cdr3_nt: TGTGCCAGCAGTCTAATAGCGGGGGGGCCCGAGACCCAGTACTTC
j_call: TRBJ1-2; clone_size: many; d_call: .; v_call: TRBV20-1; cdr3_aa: CSARDPDRANYGYTF; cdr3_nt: TGCAGTGCTAGAGACCCGGACCGAGCTAACTATGGCTACACCTTC
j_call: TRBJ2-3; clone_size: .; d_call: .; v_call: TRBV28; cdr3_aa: CASGGPPANTQYF; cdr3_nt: TGTGCCAGCGGGGGGCCGCCTGCGAATACGCAGTATTTT
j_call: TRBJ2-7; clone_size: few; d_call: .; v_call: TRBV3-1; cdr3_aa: CASSQDEEDYEQYF; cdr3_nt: TGTGCCAGCAGCCAAGATGAGGAGGACTACGAGCAGTACTTC
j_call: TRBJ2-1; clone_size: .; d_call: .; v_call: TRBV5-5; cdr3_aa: CASSLQGHSYNEQFF; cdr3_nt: TGTGCCAGCAGCTTGCAGGGCCACTCCTACAATGAGCAGTTCTTC
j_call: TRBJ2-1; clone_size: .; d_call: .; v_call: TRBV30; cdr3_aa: CACTRDFGYNEQFF; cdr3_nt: TGTGCCTGCACCCGGGACTTCGGGTACAATGAGCAGTTCTTC
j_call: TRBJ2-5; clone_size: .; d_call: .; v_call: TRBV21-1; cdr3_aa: CASSGHQETQYF; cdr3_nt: TGTGCCAGCAGCGGTCATCAAGAGACCCAGTACTTC
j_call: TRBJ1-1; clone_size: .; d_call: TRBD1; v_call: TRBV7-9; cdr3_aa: CASSFQQGLNTEAFF; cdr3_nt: TGTGCCAGCAGCTTCCAACAGGGGTTGAACACTGAAGCTTTCTTT
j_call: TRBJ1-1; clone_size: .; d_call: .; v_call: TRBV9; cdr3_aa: CASSVRPEGHPNTEAFF; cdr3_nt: TGTGCCAGCAGCGTAAGGCCTGAGGGACACCCGAACACTGAAGCTTTCTTT
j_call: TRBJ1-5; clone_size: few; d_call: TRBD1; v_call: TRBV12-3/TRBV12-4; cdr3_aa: CASSTGTADQPQHF; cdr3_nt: TGTGCCAGCAGTACCGGGACAGCGGATCAGCCCCAGCATTTT
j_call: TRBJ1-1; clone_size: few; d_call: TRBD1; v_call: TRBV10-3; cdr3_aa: CAISEGQGDTEAFF; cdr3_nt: TGTGCCATCAGTGAAGGGCAGGGGGACACTGAAGCTTTCTTT
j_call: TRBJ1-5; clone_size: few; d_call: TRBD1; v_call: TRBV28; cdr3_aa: CASSLVGQGDQPQHF; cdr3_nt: TGTGCCAGCAGTTTGGTGGGACAGGGGGATCAGCCCCAGCATTTT
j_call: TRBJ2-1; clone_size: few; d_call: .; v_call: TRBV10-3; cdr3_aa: CAIRIAAPSHEQFF; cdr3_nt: TGTGCCATCAGAATAGCGGCCCCGTCCCATGAGCAGTTCTTC
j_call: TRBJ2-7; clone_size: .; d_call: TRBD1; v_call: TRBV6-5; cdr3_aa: CASSHRDRGHEQYF; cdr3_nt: TGTGCCAGCAGTCACCGGGACAGGGGTCACGAGCAGTACTTC
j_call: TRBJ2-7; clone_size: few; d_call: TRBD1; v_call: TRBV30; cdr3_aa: CAWSAGTASYEQYF; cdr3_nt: TGTGCCTGGAGCGCCGGGACAGCATCCTACGAGCAGTACTTC
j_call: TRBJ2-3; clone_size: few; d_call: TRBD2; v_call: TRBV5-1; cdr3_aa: CASSPTSGGTSYRDTQYF; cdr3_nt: TGCGCCAGCAGCCCGACTAGCGGGGGGACGTCATATAGGGATACGCAGTATTTT
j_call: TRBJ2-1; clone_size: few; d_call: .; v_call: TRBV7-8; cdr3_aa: CASSHIGNEQFF; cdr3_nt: TGTGCCAGCAGCCACATAGGAAATGAGCAGTTCTTC
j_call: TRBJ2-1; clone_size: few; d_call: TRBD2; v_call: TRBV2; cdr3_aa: CASSEGAGGPSEQFF; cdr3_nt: TGTGCCAGCAGTGAAGGTGCGGGGGGGCCATCTGAGCAGTTCTTC
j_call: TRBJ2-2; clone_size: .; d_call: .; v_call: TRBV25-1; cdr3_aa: CASGGDQGGELFF; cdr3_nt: TGTGCCAGCGGCGGGGACCAGGGCGGGGAGCTGTTTTTT
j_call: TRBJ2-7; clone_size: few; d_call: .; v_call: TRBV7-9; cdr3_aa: CASSSKGWGYEQYF; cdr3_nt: TGTGCCAGCAGCTCTAAGGGATGGGGCTACGAGCAGTACTTC
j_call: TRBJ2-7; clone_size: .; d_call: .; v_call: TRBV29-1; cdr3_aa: CSVEDASYEQYF; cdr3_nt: TGCAGCGTTGAAGATGCCTCCTACGAGCAGTACTTC
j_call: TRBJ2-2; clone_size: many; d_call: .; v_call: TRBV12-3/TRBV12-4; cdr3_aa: CASSLGRNTGELFF; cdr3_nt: TGTGCCAGCAGTTTGGGCAGAAACACCGGGGAGCTGTTTTTT
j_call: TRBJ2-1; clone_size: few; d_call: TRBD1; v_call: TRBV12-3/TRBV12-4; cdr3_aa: CASRTGADLLRGQFF; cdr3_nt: TGTGCCAGCAGAACAGGGGCGGACCTTTTAAGGGGGCAGTTCTTC
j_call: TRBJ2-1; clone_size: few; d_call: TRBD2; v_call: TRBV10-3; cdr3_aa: CAISDVRGAYNEQFF; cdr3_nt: TGTGCCATCAGTGACGTTCGGGGGGCCTACAATGAGCAGTTCTTC
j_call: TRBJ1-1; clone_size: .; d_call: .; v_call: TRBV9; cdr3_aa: CASSDPLKPNTEAFF; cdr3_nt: TGTGCCAGCAGCGACCCCCTGAAGCCGAACACTGAAGCTTTCTTT
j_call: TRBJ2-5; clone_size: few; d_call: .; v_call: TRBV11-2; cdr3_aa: CASSLGLSTAYETQYF; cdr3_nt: TGTGCCAGCAGCTTAGGACTTTCGACAGCATACGAGACCCAGTACTTC
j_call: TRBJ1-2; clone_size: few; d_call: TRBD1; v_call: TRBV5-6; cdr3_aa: CASSNGQGNYGYTF; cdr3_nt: TGTGCCAGCAGCAATGGACAGGGGAACTATGGCTACACCTTC
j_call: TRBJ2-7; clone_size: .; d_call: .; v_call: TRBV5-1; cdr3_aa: CASSLRFVWAEEQYF; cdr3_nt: TGCGCCAGCAGCTTGCGTTTCGTGTGGGCTGAAGAGCAGTACTTC
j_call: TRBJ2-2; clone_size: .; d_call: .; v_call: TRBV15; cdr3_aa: CATSSTYANTGELFF; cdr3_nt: TGTGCCACCAGCAGTACATACGCGAACACCGGGGAGCTGTTTTTT
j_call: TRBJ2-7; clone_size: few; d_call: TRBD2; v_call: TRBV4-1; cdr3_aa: CASSQDELAGRYEQYF; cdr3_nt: TGCGCCAGCAGCCAAGATGAACTAGCGGGGAGGTACGAGCAGTACTTC
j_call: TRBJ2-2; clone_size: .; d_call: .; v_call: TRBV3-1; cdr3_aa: CASSQVNTDTGELFF; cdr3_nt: TGTGCCAGCAGCCAAGTAAACACCGACACCGGGGAGCTGTTTTTT
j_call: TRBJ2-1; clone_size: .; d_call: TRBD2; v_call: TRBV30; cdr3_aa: CAWSSGGQSYNEQFF; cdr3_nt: TGTGCCTGGTCTAGCGGGGGGCAATCCTACAATGAGCAGTTCTTC
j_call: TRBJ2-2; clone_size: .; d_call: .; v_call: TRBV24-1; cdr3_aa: CATSGTMNTGELFF; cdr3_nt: TGTGCCACCTCGGGGACAATGAACACCGGGGAGCTGTTTTTT
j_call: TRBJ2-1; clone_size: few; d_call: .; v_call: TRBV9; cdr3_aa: CASSTPRGHEQFF; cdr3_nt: TGTGCCAGCAGCACCCCCCGAGGGCATGAGCAGTTCTTC
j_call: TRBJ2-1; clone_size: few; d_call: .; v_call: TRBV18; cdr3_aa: CASSPAADYNEQFF; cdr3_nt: TGTGCCAGCTCACCAGCCGCGGATTACAATGAGCAGTTCTTC
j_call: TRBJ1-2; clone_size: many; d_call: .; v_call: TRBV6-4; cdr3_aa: CASSESEGAGYTF; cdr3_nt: TGTGCCAGCAGTGAGTCGGAGGGTGCTGGCTACACCTTC